The sample holds a few counts of the clone carrying this TCR beta chain. Original data processing: Researchers report that nucleated cell counts were estimated from reference gene primer amplification. Sequencing used immunoSEQ multiplex PCR; TCRdb keeps in-frame clones, though not all of them. V, J and clone size are those of that table, while D and trimming were read from the DNA. The table lists around 76,000 clones, 70% to 85% of them singletons. CDR3 length: 14 amino acids. V was shortened by 4 bases and J by 3 bases, with 11 bases between the two germline ends. CDR1 and CDR2 from the germline V gene are SGHKS and YYEKEE (reference sequence). The data originate from a study of blood T cell repertoires in COVID-19. At the level of the study: PBMCs, B-cell-depleted T cells, or T cells were the source of the cDNA or gDNA that made up the material.

V gene TRBV5-5 combines with J gene TRBJ1-5, with a weak D call TRBD1 (6 bases). The source material was peripheral blood. This clonotype was obtained from a woman in her 70s with acute or convalescent COVID-19. The CDR3 nucleotides read TGTGCCAGCAGCCCAGGGACACCCAATCAGCCCCAGCATTTT. Its protein product is CASSPGTPNQPQHF. Combining the CDR3 with reference TRBV5-5 and TRBJ1-5 gives the whole variable domain DAGVTQSPTHLIKTRGQQVTLRCSPISGHKSVSWYQQVLGQGPQFIFQYYEKEERGRGNFPDRFSARQFPNYSSELNVNALLLGDSALYLCASSPGTPNQPQHFGDGTRLSIL.